These 10 T cell receptor beta chains originate from one sample sequenced in a study of shared clonotypes between healthy human individuals (dated by TCRdb to 2018 to 2021). For the CD8 naive samples, CD45RO-negative cells were positively selected for CCR7, yielding a CD45RA+CCR7+ population from which TemRA cells were excluded. To prepare the library, the immunoSEQ multiplex PCR assay was applied. The table comes from immuneACCESS by way of TCRdb, which keeps in-frame sequences with V and J called. Part of the clones is missing from these tables; in studies checked, under half for an unresolved V gene and the rest for unknown reasons. The sample has some 2,100,000 clones on record, approximately 94% of them singletons. Under 2% of the sample rests with the top ten. Sequenced material: naive CD8+ T cells from PBMCs. The sample's cell subset or site label is to be understood as: CD45RA+CCR7+. The source of these receptors is a man between 18 and 29 years old in good health. Some clones in this sample may be carry-over from other donors' samples.

On this clone itself: The sample contains more than one DNA sequence encoding this CDR3. V gene TRBV5-6 combines with J gene TRBJ2-1; no clear D gene. Germline-derived CDR1 and CDR2 are SGHDT and YYEEEE. The CDR3 runs 13 residues. Trimming removed 0 bases at V and 6 bases at J, with 7 bases between. CDR3 nucleotide sequence: TGTGCCAGCAGCTTGGGCGTAAGCAATGAGCAGTTCTTC. Translation: CASSLGVSNEQFF.

The chain is built from TRBV11-2 and TRBJ2-5, with a possible D match to TRBD1 (6 bases). Trimming left V 4 bases short and J 5 bases short, with 8 bases between. CDR3 size: 12 residues. Germline CDR1 reads SGHAT; CDR2 reads FQNNGV. In nucleotides, the CDR3 is TGTGCCAGCAGCTCTCAGGGGGAGACCCAGTACTTC. Residues: CASSSQGETQYF. The variable domain in full, completed from reference TRBV11-2 and TRBJ2-5, reads EAGVAQSPRYKIIEKRQSVAFWCNPISGHATLYWYQQILGQGPKLLIQFQNNGVVDDSQLPKDRFSAERLKGVDSTLKIQPAKLEDSAVYLCASSSQGETQYFGPGTRLLVL.

This rearrangement joins TRBV7-8 to TRBJ2-7; tentatively, D is TRBD1 or TRBD2 (6 bases each). CDR1 is SGHVS, CDR2 FQNEAQ, per germline. V lost 5 bases and J lost 4, with 30 bases in between. CDR3 length equals 19 residues. The CDR3 loop reads CASSKQAGRTARSGYEQYF. The CDR3 bases are TGTGCCAGCAGCAAGCAAGCGGGCCGGACAGCGCGAAGTGGGTACGAGCAGTACTTC.

The chain is built from TRBV11-2 and TRBJ2-7; TRBD2 matches at 12 bases. This CDR3 is 15 amino acids long. V shed 5 bases and J 2 bases; nucleotides not matched to a gene: 4. The germline V gene has CDR1 SGHAT and CDR2 FQNNGV. This CDR3 reads CASSRGLAGPYEQYF. As DNA, the CDR3 is TGTGCCAGCAGCCGGGGACTAGCGGGCCCCTACGAGCAGTACTTC.

The chain is built from TRBV7-6 and TRBJ1-2, with D possibly matching TRBD1 (5 bases). Trimming left V 1 base short and J 4 bases short, with 16 bases between. This CDR3 contains 16 residues. Looked up from germline, CDR1 is SGHVS and CDR2 is FNYEAQ. The CDR3 spells CASSLEASGVGYGYTF. The DNA of the CDR3 is TGTGCCAGCAGCTTAGAAGCCTCGGGGGTAGGCTATGGCTACACCTTC.

The rearrangement uses TRBV27 and TRBJ2-1; D not resolved. The length of the CDR3 is 13 residues. Trimming removed 3 bases at V and 8 bases at J, with 11 bases between. Per the germline V gene, CDR1 is MNHEY and CDR2 is SMNVEV (reference sequence). CDR3 coding DNA: TGTGCCAGCAGTTTGGCGCTAGGCTATGAGCAGTTCTTC. Encoded protein: CASSLALGYEQFF.

J is TRBJ1-1 and V is TRBV7-3; D gene uncertain. This CDR3 is 13 amino acids long. Trimming shortened V by 3 bases and J by 5 bases, and 10 bases separated the two germline ends. The germline gives CDR1 SGHTA, CDR2 FQGTGA. The DNA of the CDR3 is TGTGCCAGCAGCTTCGGCACCTTGACTGAAGCTTTCTTT. Translation: CASSFGTLTEAFF.

This clone has only one observation. The chain combines TRBV21-1 with TRBJ1-2. TRBV21-1 is tagged as a pseudogene. This CDR3 has 14 residues. The CDR3 region is CASSIPGRPYGYTF. CDR3 coding DNA: TGTGCCAGCAGCATCCCGGGACGGCCCTATGGCTACACCTTC.

The chain uses TRBV28 and TRBJ2-7; tentatively, D is TRBD2 (7 bases). The germline V gene has CDR1 MDHEN and CDR2 SYDVKM. The CDR3 loop spans 14 amino acids. With 7 bases removed from V and 3 bases from J, the gap between germline ends came to 16 bases. The CDR3 nucleotides read TGTGCCAGCACCTGGGCAGGGGAGGGCTACGAGCAGTACTTC. This encodes CASTWAGEGYEQYF.

This rearrangement joins TRBV5-6 to TRBJ1-5, with D unresolved. Germline V gives CDR1 SGHDT, CDR2 YYEEEE. The V gene lost 3 bases and the J gene lost 1 base, with 23 bases spanning the gap. The CDR3 totals 19 residues. The CDR3 DNA sequence: TGTGCCAGCAGCTCAACCGCCTCACGACTCATACGGAGCAATCAGCCCCAGCATTTT. It encodes CASSSTASRLIRSNQPQHF. Looking up the rest from reference TRBV5-6 and TRBJ1-5 gives the full variable domain: DAGVTQSPTHLIKTRGQQVTLRCSPKSGHDTVSWYQQALGQGPQFIFQYYEEEERQRGNFPDRFSGHQFPNYSSELNVNALLLGDSALYLCASSSTASRLIRSNQPQHFGDGTRLSIL.